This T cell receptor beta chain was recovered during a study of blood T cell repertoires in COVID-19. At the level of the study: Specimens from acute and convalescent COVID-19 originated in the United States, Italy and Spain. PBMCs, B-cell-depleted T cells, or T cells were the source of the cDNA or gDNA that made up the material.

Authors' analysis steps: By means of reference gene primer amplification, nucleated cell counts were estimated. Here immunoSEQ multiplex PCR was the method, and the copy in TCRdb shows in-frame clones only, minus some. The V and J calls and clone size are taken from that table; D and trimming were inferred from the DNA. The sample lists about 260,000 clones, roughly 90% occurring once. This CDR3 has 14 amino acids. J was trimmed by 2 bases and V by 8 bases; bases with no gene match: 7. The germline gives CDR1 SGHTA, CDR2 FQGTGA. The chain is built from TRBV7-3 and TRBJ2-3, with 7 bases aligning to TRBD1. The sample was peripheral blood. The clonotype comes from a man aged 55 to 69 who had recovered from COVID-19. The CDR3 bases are TGTGCCAGCGTCCAAGGGACAGCCACAGATACGCAGTATTTT. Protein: CASVQGTATDTQYF.